The 13 T cell receptor beta chains presented below share a single source sample, sequenced in a study of OX40 agonist ivuxolimab in advanced cancers. The protocol was immunoSEQ multiplex PCR, while the TCRdb copy is restricted to in-frame clones and leaves out a portion. The sample has about 59,000 clones, over 70% seen once. This specimen consisted of CD4+ or CD8+ T cells sorted from blood, obtained in a trial of the OX40 agonist ivuxolimab. The receptors were sampled from an adult with an advanced solid tumor such as melanoma, head and neck, liver or kidney cancer.

V gene TRBV27 combines with J gene TRBJ2-2; 7 bases are shared with TRBD1. CDR1 and CDR2 (germline): MNHEY, SMNVEV (reference sequence). Losses at the gene ends were 7 bases for V and 0 bases for J; bases not matched to a gene: 8. The CDR3 sequence is 16 residues long. Here the CDR3 reads CASTNRDSANTGELFF. CDR3 nucleotides: TGTGCCAGCACTAACCGGGACAGCGCGAACACCGGGGAGCTGTTTTTT.

The rearrangement links TRBV9 to TRBJ2-5; possible D gene TRBD1, 6 bases. The length of the CDR3 is 15 residues. Germline V gene sequence: CDR1 SGDLS, CDR2 YYNGEE. Trimming left V 4 bases short and J 2 bases short, with 15 bases between. The CDR3 sequence is CASSPHLQGQETQYF. The CDR3 DNA is TGTGCCAGCAGCCCCCACCTGCAGGGGCAAGAGACCCAGTACTTC. Looking up the rest from reference TRBV9 and TRBJ2-5 gives the full variable domain: DSGVTQTPKHLITATGQRVTLRCSPRSGDLSVYWYQQSLDQGLQFLIQYYNGEERAKGNILERFSAQQFPDLHSELNLSSLELGDSALYFCASSPHLQGQETQYFGPGTRLLVL.

The chain employs TRBV19 and TRBJ1-1; 7 bases match TRBD1. The ends lost 4 bases at V and 5 bases at J; junction bases unmatched: 7. The germline gives CDR1 LNHDA, CDR2 SQIVND (reference sequence). The CDR3 covers 14 residues. CDR3 sequence (DNA): TGTGCCAGTAGTACCCGGACAGGTGGGACTGAAGCTTTCTTT. Amino acids: CASSTRTGGTEAFF.

The CDR3 coding sequence is TGCGCCAGCAGCCGCGACCGTTTTTCAGTATCGGGCTACACCTTC. Protein product: CASSRDRFSVSGYTF. This sequence joins TRBV4-1 and TRBJ1-2; no reliable D call. CDR1 is MGHRA and CDR2 is YSYEKL in the germline V gene. Trimming cost V 4 bases and J 8 bases, with 20 bases left between them. The CDR3 consists of 15 residues.

The chain uses TRBV15 and TRBJ2-4; 8 nucleotides match TRBD1. Germline V gives CDR1 LNHNV, CDR2 YYDKDF (reference sequence). The CDR3 has 12 amino acids. The V and J ends lost 8 bases and 6 bases, in that order; junction bases with no gene match: 3. The CDR3 protein is CATAQGANIQYF. For the CDR3, the DNA is TGTGCCACCGCGCAGGGGGCAAACATTCAGTACTTC. The entire variable domain, with the rest obtained from reference TRBV15 and TRBJ2-4, is as follows: DAMVIQNPRYQVTQFGKPVTLSCSQTLNHNVMYWYQQKSSQAPKLLFHYYDKDFNNEADTPDNFQSRRPNTSFCFLDIRSPGLGDTAMYLCATAQGANIQYFGAGTRLSVL.

The genes are TRBV7-2 and TRBJ2-1, with D uncertain. V lost 1 base and J 0 bases, leaving 7 bases between the germline ends. The V gene's germline CDR1 is SGHTA and CDR2 FQGNSA. The CDR3 loop spans 15 amino acids. This CDR3 reads CASSLVFGSYNEQFF. The CDR3 DNA follows: TGTGCCAGCAGCTTAGTTTTCGGCTCCTACAATGAGCAGTTCTTC.

The CDR3 bases are TGTGCCAGCAGTGACAAGGGCATGACTGGAAACACCATATATTTT. It specifies CASSDKGMTGNTIYF. The V call is TRBV6-4, the J call TRBJ1-3; the D is unclear. Trimming removed 2 bases from V and 2 bases from J, with 10 bases in between. The CDR3 loop spans 15 amino acids. Per the germline V gene, CDR1 is MRHNA and CDR2 is SNTAGT.

V is TRBV6-1 and J is TRBJ1-5, with D tentatively TRBD1 (5 bases). CDR1 is MNHNS, CDR2 SASEGT, per germline. The CDR3 loop spans 14 amino acids. The germline V and J ends were trimmed by 6 bases and 6 bases, with 15 bases remaining between them. CDR3 loop: CASRRASRGQPQHF. For the CDR3, the DNA is TGTGCCAGCAGGAGGGCTTCGAGGGGTCAGCCCCAGCATTTT.

This clone has more than one count but fewer than ten. The CDR3 protein is CASSLDRQAITDTQYF. Written as DNA, the CDR3 is TGTGCCAGCAGCTTAGACAGACAAGCGATCACAGATACGCAGTATTTT. V is TRBV7-9 and J is TRBJ2-3; D remains ambiguous. The CDR3 has 16 amino acids. Per the germline V gene, CDR1 is SEHNR and CDR2 is FQNEAQ (reference sequence). V was cut by 1 base and J by 2 bases, with 13 bases left in between.

This clone was found a few times. The rearrangement joins TRBV30 to TRBJ1-5; D gene unclear. Germline CDR1 reads GTSNPN; CDR2 reads SVGIG (reference sequence). Trimming removed 5 bases at V and 4 bases at J, with 12 bases between. This CDR3 has 13 amino acids. The CDR3 sequence: CAWAPDGNQPQHF. DNA for the CDR3: TGTGCCTGGGCCCCGGACGGGAATCAGCCCCAGCATTTT.

This clone has only one observation. The V call is TRBV6-6, the J call TRBJ1-2; 10 bases align to TRBD1. Per germline, CDR1 MNHNY and CDR2 SVGAGI (reference sequence). The J segment lost 8 bases and the V segment lost 6 bases, leaving 6 bases of the junction unmatched. The CDR3 contains 13 residues. The CDR3 is CASSPGTGVGYTF. The CDR3 DNA is TGTGCCAGCAGCCCCGGGACAGGGGTAGGCTACACCTTC.

V gene TRBV7-9 combines with J gene TRBJ2-7, with 8 bases matching TRBD2. J was trimmed by 0 bases and V by 5 bases; bases with no gene match: 6. Germline lookup yields CDR1 SEHNR and CDR2 FQNEAQ (reference sequence). The CDR3 extends over 15 amino acids. CDR3 nucleotides: TGTGCCAGCAGCAGTCAGCGGGGGACCTCCTACGAGCAGTACTTC. It codes for CASSSQRGTSYEQYF.

The CDR3 is CASSVQALDTEAFF. CDR3 in DNA: TGTGCCAGCAGCGTACAGGCTTTGGACACTGAAGCTTTCTTT. The rearrangement links TRBV9 to TRBJ1-1; D ambiguous. CDR3 size: 14 residues. Trimming left V 1 base short and J 3 bases short, with 10 bases between. Looked up from germline, CDR1 is SGDLS and CDR2 is YYNGEE.